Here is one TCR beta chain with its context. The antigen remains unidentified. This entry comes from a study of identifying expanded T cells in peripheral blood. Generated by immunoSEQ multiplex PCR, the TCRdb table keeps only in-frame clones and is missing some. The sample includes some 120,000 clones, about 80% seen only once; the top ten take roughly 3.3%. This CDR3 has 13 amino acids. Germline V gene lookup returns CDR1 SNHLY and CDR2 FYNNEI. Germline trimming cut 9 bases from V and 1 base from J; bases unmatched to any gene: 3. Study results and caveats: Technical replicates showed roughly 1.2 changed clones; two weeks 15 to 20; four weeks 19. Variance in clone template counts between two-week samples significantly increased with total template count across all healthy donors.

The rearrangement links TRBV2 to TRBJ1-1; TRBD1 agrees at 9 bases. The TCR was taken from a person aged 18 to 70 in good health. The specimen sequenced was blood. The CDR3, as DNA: TGTGCCAGTTTGGGACAGGGGAACACTGAAGCTTTCTTT. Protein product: CASLGQGNTEAFF.